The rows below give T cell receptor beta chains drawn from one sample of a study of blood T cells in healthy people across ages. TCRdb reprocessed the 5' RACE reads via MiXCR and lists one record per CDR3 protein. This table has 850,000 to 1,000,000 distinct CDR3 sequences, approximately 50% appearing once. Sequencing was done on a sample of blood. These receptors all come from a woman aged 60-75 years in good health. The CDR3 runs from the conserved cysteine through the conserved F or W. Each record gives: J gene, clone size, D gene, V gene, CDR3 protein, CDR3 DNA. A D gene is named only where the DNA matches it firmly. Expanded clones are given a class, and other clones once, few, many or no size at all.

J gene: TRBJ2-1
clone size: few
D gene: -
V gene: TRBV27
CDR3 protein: CASSPTMYEQFF
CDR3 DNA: TGTGCCAGCAGTCCGACTATGTATGAGCAGTTCTTC

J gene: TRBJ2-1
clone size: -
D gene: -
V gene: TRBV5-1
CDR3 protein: CASSFDSSSYNEQFF
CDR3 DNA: TGCGCCAGCAGTTTCGACTCGAGCTCCTACAATGAGCAGTTCTTC

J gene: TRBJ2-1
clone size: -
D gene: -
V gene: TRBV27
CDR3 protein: CASSIPGAEQFF
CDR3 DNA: TGTGCCAGCAGTATACCGGGAGCCGAGCAGTTCTTC

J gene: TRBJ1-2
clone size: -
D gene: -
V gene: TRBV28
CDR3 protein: CASSGGPIGYTF
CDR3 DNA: TGTGCCAGCAGTGGAGGACCTATAGGCTACACCTTC

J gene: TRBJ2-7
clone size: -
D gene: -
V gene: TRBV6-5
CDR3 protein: CASRKRDTAYEQYF
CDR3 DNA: TGTGCCAGCAGAAAGAGGGACACCGCCTACGAGCAGTACTTC

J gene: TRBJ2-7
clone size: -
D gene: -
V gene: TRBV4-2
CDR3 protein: CASSQEGAYSYEQYF
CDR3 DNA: TGTGCCAGCAGCCAAGAAGGTGCCTACTCCTACGAGCAGTACTTC

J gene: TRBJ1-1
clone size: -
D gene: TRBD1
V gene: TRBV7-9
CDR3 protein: CASRPTGTGAEAFF
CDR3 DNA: TGTGCCAGCAGGCCGACCGGGACAGGAGCTGAAGCTTTCTTT

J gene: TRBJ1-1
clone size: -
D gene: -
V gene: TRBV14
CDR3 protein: CASSPFLANTEAFF
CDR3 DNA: TGTGCCAGCAGCCCCTTCCTGGCGAACACTGAAGCTTTCTTT

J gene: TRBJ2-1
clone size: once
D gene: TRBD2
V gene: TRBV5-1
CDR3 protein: CVSSLASGYGEQFF
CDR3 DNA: TGCGTCAGCAGCTTGGCTAGCGGTTACGGTGAGCAGTTCTTC

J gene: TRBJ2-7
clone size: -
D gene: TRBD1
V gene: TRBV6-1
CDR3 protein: CASRPQGVKNYEQYF
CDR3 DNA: TGTGCCAGCAGACCCCAGGGGGTCAAAAACTACGAGCAGTACTTC

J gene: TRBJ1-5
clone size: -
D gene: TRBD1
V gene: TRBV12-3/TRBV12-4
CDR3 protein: CASSPQRTGRENQPQHF
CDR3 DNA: TGTGCCAGCAGTCCACAAAGGACAGGGAGGGAAAATCAGCCCCAGCATTTT

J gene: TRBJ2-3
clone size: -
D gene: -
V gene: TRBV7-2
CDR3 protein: CASSLGGQTRTDTQYF
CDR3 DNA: TGTGCCAGCAGTTTGGGGGGACAGACACGCACAGATACGCAGTATTTT

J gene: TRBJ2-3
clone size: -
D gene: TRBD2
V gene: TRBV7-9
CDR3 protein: CASSDPTGSGSLTDTQYF
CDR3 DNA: TGTGCCAGCAGCGACCCGACCGGCAGCGGGAGCCTCACAGATACGCAGTATTTT

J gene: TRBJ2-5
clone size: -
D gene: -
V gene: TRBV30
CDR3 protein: CAWSKDTQETQYF
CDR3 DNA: TGTGCCTGGAGTAAGGACACCCAAGAGACCCAGTACTTC

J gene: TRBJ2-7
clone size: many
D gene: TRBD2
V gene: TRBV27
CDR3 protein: CASSPGTSGSSEQYF
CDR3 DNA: TGTGCCAGCAGTCCCGGGACTAGCGGGAGTAGCGAGCAGTACTTC